The source of this TCR beta chain is a study of blood T cell repertoires in COVID-19. The overall study: Acute and convalescent COVID-19 samples came from the United States, Italy and Spain. The analysed material was cDNA or gDNA that came from T cells, B-cell-depleted T cells, or PBMCs.

Original data processing: Using reference gene primer amplification, nucleated cell counts were estimated. Clones were read by immunoSEQ multiplex PCR, and TCRdb kept only the in-frame ones, dropping some. D and trimming come from the DNA, and the V and J calls and clone size come from that table. The sample lists around 280,000 clones, approximately 86% seen once, with approximately 2% in the top ten. The CDR3 length is 15 residues. Germline trimming cut 6 bases from V and 1 base from J; bases unmatched to any gene: 8. The germline V gene has CDR1 MNHNY and CDR2 SVGAGI (reference sequence). Material for sequencing was peripheral blood. The J gene is TRBJ2-7, the V gene TRBV6-6; 8 bases agree with TRBD1. The receptor comes from a young woman who had recovered from COVID-19. DNA of the CDR3: TGTGCCAGCAGGGATGTACAGGGGGGATCCTACGAGCAGTACTTC. It is translated as CASRDVQGGSYEQYF.